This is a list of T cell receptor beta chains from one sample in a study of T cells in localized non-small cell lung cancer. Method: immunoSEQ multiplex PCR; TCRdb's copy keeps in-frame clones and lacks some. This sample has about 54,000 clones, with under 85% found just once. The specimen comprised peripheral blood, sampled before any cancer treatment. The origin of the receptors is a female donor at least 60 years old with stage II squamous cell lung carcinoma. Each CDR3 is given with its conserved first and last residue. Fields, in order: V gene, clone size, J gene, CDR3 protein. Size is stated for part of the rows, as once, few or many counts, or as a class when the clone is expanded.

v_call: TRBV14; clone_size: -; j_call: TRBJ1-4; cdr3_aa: CASSQATGWNEKLFF
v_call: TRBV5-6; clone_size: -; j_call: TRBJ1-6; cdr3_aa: CASSLINSPLHF
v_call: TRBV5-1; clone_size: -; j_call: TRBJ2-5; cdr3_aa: CASSLAGRAETQYF
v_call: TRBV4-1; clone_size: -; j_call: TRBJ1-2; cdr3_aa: CASSHRGQRLYGYTF
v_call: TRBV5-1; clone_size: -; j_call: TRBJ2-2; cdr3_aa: CASSRDISSGVAGELFF
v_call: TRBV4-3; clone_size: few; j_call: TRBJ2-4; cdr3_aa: CASSQKGSFIQYF
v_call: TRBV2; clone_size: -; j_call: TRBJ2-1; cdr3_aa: CAILWTSSYNEQFF
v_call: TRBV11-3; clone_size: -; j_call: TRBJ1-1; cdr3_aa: CASSEGQGMNTEAFF
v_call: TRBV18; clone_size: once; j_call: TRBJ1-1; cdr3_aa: CASSPSQKNTEAFF
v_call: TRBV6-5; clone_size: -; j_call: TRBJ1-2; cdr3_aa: CASSYDRAYGYTF
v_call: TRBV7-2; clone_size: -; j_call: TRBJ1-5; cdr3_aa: CASSLGTGSNQPQHF
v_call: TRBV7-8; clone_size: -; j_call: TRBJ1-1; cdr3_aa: CASSFPMNTEAFF
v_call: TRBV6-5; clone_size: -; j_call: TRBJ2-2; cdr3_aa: CASSFLGARNTGELFF
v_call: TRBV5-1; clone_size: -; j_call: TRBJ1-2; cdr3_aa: CASRERDSANYGYTF